These 28 T cell receptor beta chains came from one sample sequenced in a study of T cell repertoires in cytomegalovirus infection (dated by TCRdb to about 2019). Instrument used: Illumina HiSeq 1500. TCRdb reprocessing: public reads trimmed at Q25 with fastp, clones called with MiXCR, in-frame beta chains kept. CDR3 protein duplicates are merged, each entry listing the most common genes and DNA. Counted in this sample were 80,000 or so distinct CDR3 sequences; 20% to 30% of them appeared once. The top ten constitute 50% of the sample. What this sample's treatment or condition label stands for: in vitro stimulation with specific CMV peptide epitopes to enrich CMV-specific T cells. Antigens for these TCRs are unknown. The sequenced sample was CD8+ T cells from cultured PBMCs, obtained from culture after CMV antigen stimulation. These TCRs come from a human donor in good health (CMV status not recorded). Some clones in this sample may be carry-over from other donors' samples.

The rearrangement joins TRBV6-5 to TRBJ1-1; a possible D gene is TRBD1 (6 bases). V dropped 7 bases and J dropped 4 bases, with 16 bases sitting between them. Germline V gene lookup returns CDR1 MNHEY and CDR2 SVGAGI. This CDR3 contains 14 residues. The CDR3 coding sequence is TGTGCCAGCACCAACGGGGGGGCCGGCACTGAAGCTTTCTTT. Residues: CASTNGGAGTEAFF.

This clonotype was observed a handful of times. The chain combines TRBV27 with TRBJ1-2; D gene uncertain. Trimming stripped 2 bases from V and 8 bases from J, with 18 bases between. Germline lookup yields CDR1 MNHEY and CDR2 SMNVEV (reference sequence). The CDR3 consists of 15 residues. This chain's CDR3 is CASSLRPLPGGGYTF. Written as DNA, the CDR3 is TGTGCCAGCAGTTTACGACCGCTGCCCGGAGGGGGCTACACCTTC.

This sequence joins TRBV12-3 or TRBV12-4 and TRBJ2-3; D is uncertain. Trimming shortened V by 3 bases and J by 9 bases, and 7 bases separated the two germline ends. The CDR3 spans 11 residues. CDR3 loop: CASSFTATQYF. CDR3 sequence (DNA): TGTGCCAGCAGTTTTACGGCCACGCAGTATTTT.

The V and J genes are TRBV4-1 and TRBJ2-3, with D unclear. The CDR3 runs 15 residues. The V and J ends lost 4 bases and 0 bases respectively, with 11 bases between them. The germline V gene has CDR1 MGHRA and CDR2 YSYEKL. This chain's CDR3 is CASSRGFPSTDTQYF. DNA of the CDR3: TGCGCCAGCAGCCGGGGTTTCCCTAGCACAGATACGCAGTATTTT.

The sample holds a few counts of this clonotype. The V gene is TRBV12-3 or TRBV12-4, the J gene TRBJ1-5, with TRBD1 identical over 9 bases. V shed 4 bases, J shed 6 bases, and the junction held 10 bases outside the gene matches. The CDR3 contains 16 residues. The CDR3 nucleotides read TGTGCCAGCAGTTCCTCGGGACAGGGAGACGGTCAGCCCCAGCATTTT. Its protein product is CASSSSGQGDGQPQHF.

The rearrangement uses TRBV12-3 or TRBV12-4 and TRBJ2-7, with 8 nucleotides matching TRBD2. After removal of 6 bases from V and 0 bases from J, the junction contained 7 bases not matched to a gene. The CDR3 sequence is 15 residues long. The CDR3 DNA sequence: TGTGCCAGCAGGGGGTCACTAGCGGCCTCCTACGAGCAGTACTTC. Encoded protein: CASRGSLAASYEQYF.

J is TRBJ1-5 and V is TRBV6-2 or TRBV6-3; the D gene is possibly TRBD1 (5 bases). This CDR3 region has 16 residues. Trimming removed 5 bases at V and 4 bases at J, with 18 bases between. Germline V CDR1 and CDR2: MNHEY, SVGEGT. In DNA form, the CDR3 reads TGTGCCAGCAGTGCACCAGAAGGGACTTGGAATCAGCCCCAGCATTTT. This sequence encodes CASSAPEGTWNQPQHF.

The chain carries TRBV18 and TRBJ2-3; D tentatively fits TRBD1 or TRBD2 (6 bases each). V shed 0 bases and J shed 5 bases, with 21 bases lying between them. The CDR3 totals 18 residues. Germline lookup yields CDR1 KGHSH and CDR2 LQKENI. This chain's CDR3 is CASSPPKDYTGARDTQYF. CDR3 nucleotides: TGTGCCAGCTCACCACCGAAGGATTACACGGGGGCCAGAGATACGCAGTATTTT.

The chain couples TRBV7-2 to TRBJ1-2, with D possibly being TRBD1 (6 bases). The CDR3 is 13 amino acids. With 0 bases removed from V and 7 bases from J, the gap between germline ends came to 9 bases. Germline V lookup: CDR1 SGHTA, CDR2 FQGNSA. CDR3 bases: TGTGCCAGCAGCTTAGCAGGGGGAGGTGGCTACACCTTC. Translating it yields CASSLAGGGGYTF. The full variable domain, in which reference TRBV7-2 and TRBJ1-2 provide the parts outside the CDR3, is GAGVSQSPSNKVTEKGKDVELRCDPISGHTALYWYRQSLGQGLEFLIYFQGNSAPDKSGLPSDRFSAERTGGSVSTLTIQRTQQEDSAVYLCASSLAGGGGYTFGSGTRLTVV.

This clonotype was seen many times. The chain links TRBV7-8 to TRBJ2-1; 7 bases fit TRBD1. V shed 5 bases and J 10 bases; nucleotides not matched to a gene: 5. The germline V gene has CDR1 SGHVS and CDR2 FQNEAQ. CDR3 length: 12 amino acids. The CDR3 loop reads CASSREGAEQFF. Written as DNA, the CDR3 is TGTGCCAGCAGCCGTGAGGGGGCCGAGCAGTTCTTC.

This clonotype showed up just a few times. The rearrangement joins TRBV6-1 to TRBJ2-5; TRBD2 aligns across 11 bases. The V and J ends lost 4 bases and 4 bases, in that order; junction bases with no gene match: 11. CDR1 and CDR2 from the germline V gene are MNHNS and SASEGT. The CDR3 has 17 residues. The CDR3 spells CASSGGLAEPNGETQYF. The CDR3 DNA follows: TGTGCCAGCAGTGGGGGACTAGCGGAGCCAAATGGAGAGACCCAGTACTTC.

This clonotype came up many times. The chain uses TRBV5-1 and TRBJ2-7, with D unresolved. V gave up 4 bases and J gave up 3 bases, with 14 bases separating them. CDR1 and CDR2 (germline): SGHRS, YFSETQ. The CDR3 extends over 14 amino acids. CDR3 residues: CASSTEEDGYEQYF. The CDR3 DNA reads TGCGCCAGCAGCACGGAAGAGGACGGCTACGAGCAGTACTTC. The full variable domain, its missing parts supplied by reference TRBV5-1 and TRBJ2-7, is KAGVTQTPRYLIKTRGQQVTLSCSPISGHRSVSWYQQTPGQGLQFLFEYFSETQRNKGNFPGRFSGRQFSNSRSEMNVSTLELGDSALYLCASSTEEDGYEQYFGPGTRLTVT.

Remarks on this clonotype: A read error may be the cause here, since a much bigger clone is one base away. J is TRBJ2-1 and V is TRBV27; D is undetermined. This CDR3 has 12 residues. The V gene's germline CDR1 is MNHEY and CDR2 SMNVEV (reference sequence). V was clipped by 4 bases and J by 8 bases, with 9 bases between them. The chain's CDR3 is CASSSHGHEQFF. The CDR3 coding sequence is TGTGCCAGCAGTTCACATGGTCATGAGCAGTTCTTC.

V and J are TRBV9 and TRBJ1-6; TRBD1 might be the D (5 bases). The CDR3 contains 16 residues. Germline V gene lookup returns CDR1 SGDLS and CDR2 YYNGEE. Between the trimmed V and J ends, which lost 0 bases and 6 bases, there was a span of 13 bases. The CDR3 region is CASSVGGVRGNSPLHF. In nucleotides, the CDR3 is TGTGCCAGCAGCGTAGGGGGTGTAAGGGGTAATTCACCCCTCCACTTT. The full variable domain, in which reference TRBV9 and TRBJ1-6 provide the parts outside the CDR3, is DSGVTQTPKHLITATGQRVTLRCSPRSGDLSVYWYQQSLDQGLQFLIQYYNGEERAKGNILERFSAQQFPDLHSELNLSSLELGDSALYFCASSVGGVRGNSPLHFGNGTRLTVT.

The chain is built from TRBV5-6 and TRBJ2-2, with TRBD2 matching 7 bases. The trim removed 4 bases at V and 4 bases at J, leaving 7 bases unmatched. This CDR3 has 15 amino acids. Germline lookup yields CDR1 SGHDT and CDR2 YYEEEE. CDR3 loop: CASSTGGIVTGELFF. The CDR3 bases are TGTGCCAGCAGCACCGGGGGGATTGTCACCGGGGAGCTGTTTTTT.

The chain recombines TRBV9 with TRBJ1-4; no clear D. The CDR3 consists of 14 residues. Germline CDR1 SGDLS, CDR2 YYNGEE. Trimming took off 1 base at V and 3 bases at J, with 7 bases between the two ends. CDR3 nucleotide sequence: TGTGCCAGCAGCGTAAGCGGGCCTAATGAAAAACTGTTTTTT. As protein: CASSVSGPNEKLFF.

This clonotype was observed many times. The genes are TRBV7-3 and TRBJ2-7; D might be TRBD2 (6 bases). V lost 5 bases and J 2 bases, leaving 16 bases between the germline ends. CDR3 length: 15 residues. The germline V gene has CDR1 SGHTA and CDR2 FQGTGA. The CDR3 loop is CASSVMGGTTYEQYF. DNA of the CDR3: TGTGCCAGCAGCGTTATGGGAGGCACGACCTACGAGCAGTACTTC.

This clonotype was found a few times. The rearrangement joins TRBV3-1 to TRBJ2-5; 9 bases align to TRBD2. The V segment lost 5 bases and the J segment 1 base; nucleotides outside the gene matches: 11. CDR1 LGHDT and CDR2 YNNKEL come from the germline V gene (reference sequence). This CDR3 has 17 residues. As DNA, the CDR3 is TGTGCCAGCAGCAAGGGTACAATAGCGGGGGTCCAAGAGACCCAGTACTTC. It codes for CASSKGTIAGVQETQYF.

V usage is TRBV24-1 and J usage is TRBJ1-5, with D possibly matching TRBD1 (6 bases). The CDR3 extends over 15 amino acids. Trimming stripped 2 bases from V and 5 bases from J, with 12 bases between. Germline V lookup: CDR1 KGHDR, CDR2 SFDVKD. The CDR3 coding sequence is TGTGCCACCAGTGATTCCGGGACAATGGATCAGCCCCAGCATTTT. It is translated as CATSDSGTMDQPQHF.

This clonotype was found a few times. The chain couples TRBV12-3 or TRBV12-4 to TRBJ2-7, with D perhaps TRBD2 (5 bases). CDR3 length: 14 residues. Between the trimmed V and J ends, which lost 2 bases and 6 bases, there was a span of 14 bases. CDR3: CASSLSRERIEQYF. CDR3 nucleotide sequence: TGTGCCAGCAGTTTAAGCCGCGAGCGGATCGAGCAGTACTTC.

This clonotype was seen repeatedly, ten times or more. The chain carries TRBV7-2 and TRBJ1-6; D gene uncertain. The V gene's germline CDR1 is SGHTA and CDR2 FQGNSA. V lost 5 bases, J lost 8 bases, and 10 bases lay in between. The CDR3 runs 13 residues. DNA of the CDR3: TGTGCCAGCAGCCAGGACGGATATTCACCCCTCCACTTT. Amino acid sequence: CASSQDGYSPLHF.

This clonotype has a count of ten or more. CDR3 sequence reads: CASSYGPAPSSYNEQFF. The CDR3 nucleotides are TGTGCCAGCAGTTATGGGCCCGCCCCTAGCTCCTACAATGAGCAGTTCTTC. The chain carries TRBV6-2 or TRBV6-3 and TRBJ2-1; the D is unclear. The CDR3 is made up of 17 amino acids. Germline assignment: CDR1 MNHEY and CDR2 SVGEGT. V was clipped by 3 bases and J by 0 bases, with 15 bases between them.

The rearrangement uses TRBV20-1 and TRBJ2-7, with TRBD2 matching over 15 bases. The V gene end was trimmed by 7 bases and the J gene end by 6 bases; junction bases not matched to a gene: 7. The germline gives CDR1 DFQATT, CDR2 SNEGSKA (reference sequence). The CDR3 is made up of 14 amino acids. This chain's CDR3 is CSVPGTSGGPEQYF. CDR3 coding DNA: TGCAGTGTCCCCGGGACTAGCGGGGGGCCCGAGCAGTACTTC.

Many counts were recorded for this clonotype. This chain joins TRBV3-1 and TRBJ2-2; D gene ambiguous. The CDR3 loop spans 13 amino acids. Germline V lookup: CDR1 LGHDT, CDR2 YNNKEL (reference sequence). V dropped 0 bases and J dropped 4 bases, with 3 bases sitting between them. This CDR3 reads CASSQDSTGELFF. DNA for the CDR3: TGTGCCAGCAGCCAAGACAGCACCGGGGAGCTGTTTTTT.

This clonotype occurred many times. This chain connects TRBV6-2 or TRBV6-3 to TRBJ2-2; no clear D. The CDR3 loop spans 12 amino acids. Trimming stripped 5 bases from V and 8 bases from J, with 9 bases between. The germline CDR1 and CDR2 sequences are MNHEY and SVGEGT. The CDR3 DNA reads as TGTGCCAGCAGTCGACCCTGGGGGGAGCTGTTTTTT. Protein: CASSRPWGELFF.

This clonotype showed up just a few times. This chain links TRBV24-1 with TRBJ2-2; TRBD1 matches 10 bases. From germline, CDR1 is KGHDR and CDR2 SFDVKD. The CDR3 length is 17 residues. Trimming removed 5 bases from V and 4 bases from J; junction bases left unmatched: 9. This CDR3 reads CATSAVTGGPSTGELFF. The CDR3 DNA is TGTGCCACCAGTGCCGTGACAGGGGGCCCTAGCACCGGGGAGCTGTTTTTT.

This clonotype appeared a few times. The chain has TRBV6-2 or TRBV6-3 and TRBJ1-2; D ambiguous. Germline-derived CDR1 and CDR2 are MNHEY and SVGEGT. V lost 4 bases to trimming and J lost 3 bases, with 18 bases between them. The CDR3 has 16 residues. CDR3 nucleotides: TGTGCCAGCAGTTCCATTGTGTACAGTGGGGACTATGGCTACACCTTC. This gives the protein CASSSIVYSGDYGYTF.

This clonotype occurred many times. The chain has TRBV7-2 and TRBJ2-7, with D possibly TRBD1 on 5 matching bases. Germline-derived CDR1 and CDR2 are SGHTA and FQGNSA. The CDR3 covers 12 residues. The germline V and J ends were trimmed by 6 bases and 4 bases, with 10 bases remaining between them. CDR3 sequence (DNA): TGTGCCAGCAGTTCGACAGCATACGAGCAGTACTTC. Its translation is CASSSTAYEQYF.